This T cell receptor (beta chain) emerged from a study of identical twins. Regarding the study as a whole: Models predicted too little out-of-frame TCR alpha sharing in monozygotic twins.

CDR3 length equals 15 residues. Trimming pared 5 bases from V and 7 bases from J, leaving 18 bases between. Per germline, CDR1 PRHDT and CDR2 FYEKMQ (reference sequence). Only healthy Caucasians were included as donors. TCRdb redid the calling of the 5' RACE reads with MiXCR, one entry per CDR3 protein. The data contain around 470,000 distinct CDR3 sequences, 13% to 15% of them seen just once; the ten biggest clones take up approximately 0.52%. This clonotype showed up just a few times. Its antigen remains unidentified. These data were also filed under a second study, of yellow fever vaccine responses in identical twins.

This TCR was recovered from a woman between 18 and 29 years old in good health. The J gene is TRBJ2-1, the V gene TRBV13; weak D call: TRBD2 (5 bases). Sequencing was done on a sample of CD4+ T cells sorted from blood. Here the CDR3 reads CASSTLTIRGNEQFF. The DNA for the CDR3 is TGTGCCAGCAGCACTCTTACGATCCGAGGGAATGAGCAGTTCTTC.